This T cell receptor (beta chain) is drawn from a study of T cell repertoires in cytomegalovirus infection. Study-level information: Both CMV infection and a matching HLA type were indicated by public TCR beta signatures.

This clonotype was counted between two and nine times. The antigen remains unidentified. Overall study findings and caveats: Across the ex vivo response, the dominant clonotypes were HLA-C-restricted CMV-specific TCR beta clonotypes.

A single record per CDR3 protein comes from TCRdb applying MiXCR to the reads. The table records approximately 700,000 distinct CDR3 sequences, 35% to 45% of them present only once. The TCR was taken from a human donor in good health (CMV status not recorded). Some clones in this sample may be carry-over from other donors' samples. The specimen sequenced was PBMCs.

CDR3 sequence reads: CATSDSRVPDPNYGYTF. In DNA form, the CDR3 reads TGTGCCACCAGTGATTCTAGGGTTCCGGATCCTAACTATGGCTACACCTTC. The chain combines TRBV24-1 with TRBJ1-2, with unresolved D. The germline V gene has CDR1 KGHDR and CDR2 SFDVKD. The CDR3 spans 17 residues. V lost 2 bases and J lost 0, with 15 bases in between.